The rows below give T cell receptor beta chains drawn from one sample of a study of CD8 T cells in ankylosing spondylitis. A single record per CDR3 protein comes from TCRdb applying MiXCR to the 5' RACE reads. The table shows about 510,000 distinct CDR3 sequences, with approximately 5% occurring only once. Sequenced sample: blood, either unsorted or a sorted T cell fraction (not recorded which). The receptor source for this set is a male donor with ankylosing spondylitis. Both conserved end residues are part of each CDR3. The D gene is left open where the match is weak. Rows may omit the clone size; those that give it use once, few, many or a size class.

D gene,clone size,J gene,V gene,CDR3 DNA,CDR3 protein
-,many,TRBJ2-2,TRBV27,TGTGCCAGCAGCTCCCGTTTGTCCGGGGAGCTGTTTTTT,CASSSRLSGELFF
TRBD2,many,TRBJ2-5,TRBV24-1,TGTGCCACCAGTGATCCAAGACTAGCCGGCCAAGAGACCCAGTACTTC,CATSDPRLAGQETQYF
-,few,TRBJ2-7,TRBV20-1,TGCAGTGCTAGAGCTTTTATCGGCGCGTACGAGCAGTACTTC,CSARAFIGAYEQYF
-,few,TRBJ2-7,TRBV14,TGTGCCAGCAGCCGCGGACTGACACGGGCCTACGAGCAGTACTTC,CASSRGLTRAYEQYF
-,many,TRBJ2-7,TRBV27,TGTGCCAGCAGTTCGCGGGGTTTCTACGAGCAGTACTTC,CASSSRGFYEQYF
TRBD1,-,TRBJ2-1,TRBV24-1,TGTGCCACCAGTGATCCGACGAGGGGGCTGGACAATGAGCAGTTCTTC,CATSDPTRGLDNEQFF
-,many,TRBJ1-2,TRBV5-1,TGCGCCAGCAGCCCGGACAGTTCCCCTGGCTACACCTTC,CASSPDSSPGYTF
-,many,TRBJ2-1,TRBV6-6,TGTGCCAGCAGTACGAGAAGGGATGAGCAGTTCTTC,CASSTRRDEQFF
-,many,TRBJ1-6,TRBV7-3,TGTGCCAGCAGCTCTCTTGGGGGGGGTAATTCACCCCTCCACTTT,CASSSLGGGNSPLHF
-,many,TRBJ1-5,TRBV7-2,TGTGCCAGCAGTCCCTTAGCCCCTGATCAGCCCCAGCATTTT,CASSPLAPDQPQHF
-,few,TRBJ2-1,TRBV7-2,TGTGCCAGCAGCTTAGTGGGGGATTACAATGAGCAGTTCTTC,CASSLVGDYNEQFF
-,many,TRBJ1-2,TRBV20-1,TGCAGTGCTAGAGAGGGGTACTTCAACTATGGCTACACCTTC,CSAREGYFNYGYTF
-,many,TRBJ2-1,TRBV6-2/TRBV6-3,TGTGCCAGCAGTTACTCGATATCTCTTGGAGAGAGTTTCTACAATGAGCAGTTCTTC,CASSYSISLGESFYNEQFF
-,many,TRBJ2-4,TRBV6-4,TGTGCCATCACATTAAGACAGACCCAACTAGCCAAAAACATTCAGTACTTC,CAITLRQTQLAKNIQYF
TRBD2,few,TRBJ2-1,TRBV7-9,TGTGCCCTCCCCGTAGGGCTAGCGGGAATCAATGAGCAGTTCTTC,CALPVGLAGINEQFF
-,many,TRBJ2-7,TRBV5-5,TGTGCCAGCAGCTACGGGGCCAGGTACGAGCAGTACTTC,CASSYGARYEQYF
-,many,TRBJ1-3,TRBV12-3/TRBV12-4,TGTGCCAGCAGTTTATCGGGCATCGGAAACACCATATATTTT,CASSLSGIGNTIYF
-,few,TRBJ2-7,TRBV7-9,TGTGCCAGCAGCATCGGGACATACTACGAGCAGTACTTC,CASSIGTYYEQYF
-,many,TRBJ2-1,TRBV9,TGTGCCAGCAGCGTAGGACCACCAAATGAGCAGTTCTTC,CASSVGPPNEQFF
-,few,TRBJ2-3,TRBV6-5,TGTGCCAGCAGTTACTCGAATCAAGGGGGGGATACGCAGTATTTT,CASSYSNQGGDTQYF
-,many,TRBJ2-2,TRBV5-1,TGCGCCTGCCGGGACTCGACGAACACCGGGGAGCTGTTTTTT,CACRDSTNTGELFF
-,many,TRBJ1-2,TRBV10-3,TGTGCCATCAGTGAGTCGCAGGGACTACTTGACTATGGCTACACCTTC,CAISESQGLLDYGYTF
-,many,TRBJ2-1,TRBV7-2,TGTGCCAGCAGCTTGGGCCCCCCTTGGGGGCAGTTCTTC,CASSLGPPWGQFF
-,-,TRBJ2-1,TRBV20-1,TGCAGTGCTTGGGGACCCTCGGGGGATGAGCAGTTCTTC,CSAWGPSGDEQFF
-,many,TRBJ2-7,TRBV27,TGTGCCAGCAGTCAAGGCAGGTTGGCGTTGCACTTC,CASSQGRLALHF
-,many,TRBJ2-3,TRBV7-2,TGTGCCAGCAGCCCTCGGCGGACCTATCGGGCAGATACGCAGTATTTT,CASSPRRTYRADTQYF
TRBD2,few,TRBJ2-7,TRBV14,TGTGCCAGCAGCCCAGCGGGAGATCTGGTCGGCGAGCAGTACTTC,CASSPAGDLVGEQYF
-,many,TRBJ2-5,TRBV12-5,TGTGCTAGTGGTCGTGGGGGGATTGCGGAGACCCAGTACTTC,CASGRGGIAETQYF
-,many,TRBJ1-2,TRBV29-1,TGCAGCGTTGAAGTCGGGACCGCCGGTGGCTACACCTTC,CSVEVGTAGGYTF
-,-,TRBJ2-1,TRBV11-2,TGTGCCAGCAGCAAACGCCGTCCCCCCAATGAGCAGTTCTTC,CASSKRRPPNEQFF
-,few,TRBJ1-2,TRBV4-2,TGTGCCAGCAGCCAAGATAGGCAGGGGTACTATGGCTACACCTTC,CASSQDRQGYYGYTF
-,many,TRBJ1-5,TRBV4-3,TGCGCCAGCAGCCAAGATGCCGGGGGCTTGGGCAATCAGCCCCAGCATTTT,CASSQDAGGLGNQPQHF
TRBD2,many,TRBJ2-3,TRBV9,TGTGCCAGCAGCGTTCTGGGACTAGTCGTCGGAGATACGCAGTATTTT,CASSVLGLVVGDTQYF
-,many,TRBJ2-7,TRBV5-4,TGTGCCAGCAGCCCCAAGGGAGGAGGCAACTCCTACGAGCAGTACTTC,CASSPKGGGNSYEQYF
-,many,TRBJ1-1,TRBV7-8,TGTGCCAGCAGCTTAGGCCTACAGCGAGGCACTGAAGCTTTCTTT,CASSLGLQRGTEAFF
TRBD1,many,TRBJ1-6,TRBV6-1,TGTGCCAGCAGACGGACAGGGGGCCAAGAAAGCAATTCACCCCTCCACTTT,CASRRTGGQESNSPLHF
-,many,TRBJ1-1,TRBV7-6,TGTGCCAGCAGCCGGTTTGCGAACACTGAAGCTTTCTTT,CASSRFANTEAFF
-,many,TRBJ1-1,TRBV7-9,TGTGCCAGCACGGGACTCAGGAACACTGAAGCTTTCTTT,CASTGLRNTEAFF
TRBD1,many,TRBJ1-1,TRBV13,TGTGCCAGCAGCCCAGGGGGGGCAGGGCGTAAAGCTTTCTTT,CASSPGGAGRKAFF
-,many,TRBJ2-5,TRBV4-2,TGTGCCAGCAGCCAAGATGCACTAGAGGTTATAGAGACCCAGTACTTC,CASSQDALEVIETQYF
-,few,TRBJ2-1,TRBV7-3,TGTGCCAGCAGCTTAACGAGGAGCGTTAACTACAATGAGCAGTTCTTC,CASSLTRSVNYNEQFF
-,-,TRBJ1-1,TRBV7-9,TGTGACAGCAGCCTAGTATCGTACACTGAAGCTTTCTTT,CDSSLVSYTEAFF
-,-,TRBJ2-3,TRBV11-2,TGTGCCAGCAGCTTAGGCGGAGCTCCGGCGGGACCTAAAAGAAATACGCAGTATTTT,CASSLGGAPAGPKRNTQYF
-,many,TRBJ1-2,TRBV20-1,TGCAGTGTCCGAGGGGTTCCAGGCTACACCTTC,CSVRGVPGYTF
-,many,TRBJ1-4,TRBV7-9,TGTGCCAGCAGCTCGGCGGGGGATGAAAAACTGTTTTTT,CASSSAGDEKLFF
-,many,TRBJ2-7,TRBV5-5,TGTGCCAGCAGCTTGAGACCCACCTCCTACGAGCAGTACTTC,CASSLRPTSYEQYF
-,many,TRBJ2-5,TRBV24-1,TGTGCCACCAGTGGAGATAGCGTAGAGACCCAGTACTTC,CATSGDSVETQYF